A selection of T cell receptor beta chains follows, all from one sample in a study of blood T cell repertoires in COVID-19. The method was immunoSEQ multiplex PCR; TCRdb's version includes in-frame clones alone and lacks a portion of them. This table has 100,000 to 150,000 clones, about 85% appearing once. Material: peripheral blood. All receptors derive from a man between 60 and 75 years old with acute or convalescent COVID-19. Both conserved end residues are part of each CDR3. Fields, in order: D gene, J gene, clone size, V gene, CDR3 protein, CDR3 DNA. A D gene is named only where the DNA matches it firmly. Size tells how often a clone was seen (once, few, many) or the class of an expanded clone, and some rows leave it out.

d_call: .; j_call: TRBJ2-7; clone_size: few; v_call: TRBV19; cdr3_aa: CASSGMEGVRYEQYF; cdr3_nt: TGTGCCAGTAGTGGTATGGAGGGAGTGAGATACGAGCAGTACTTC
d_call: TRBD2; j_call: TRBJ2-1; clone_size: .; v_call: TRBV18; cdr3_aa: CASSPPGGRQFF; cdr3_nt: TGTGCCAGCTCACCACCCGGCGGGAGGCAGTTCTTC
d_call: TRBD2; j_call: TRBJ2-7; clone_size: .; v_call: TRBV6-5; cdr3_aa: CASSRTSGTYEQYF; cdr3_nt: TGTGCCAGCAGCCGGACTAGCGGGACCTACGAGCAGTACTTC
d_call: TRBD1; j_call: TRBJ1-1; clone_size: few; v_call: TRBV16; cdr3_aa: CASSRPTGPFTEAFF; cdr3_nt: TGTGCCAGCAGCCGCCCGACAGGGCCCTTCACTGAAGCTTTCTTT
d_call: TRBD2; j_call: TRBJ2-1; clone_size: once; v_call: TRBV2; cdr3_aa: CASSEGLAGNNEQFF; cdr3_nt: TGTGCCAGCAGTGAAGGACTAGCGGGAAACAATGAGCAGTTCTTC
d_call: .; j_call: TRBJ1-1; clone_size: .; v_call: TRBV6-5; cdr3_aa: CASSQGGDTEAFF; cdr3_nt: TGTGCCAGCAGCCAGGGTGGGGACACTGAAGCTTTCTTT
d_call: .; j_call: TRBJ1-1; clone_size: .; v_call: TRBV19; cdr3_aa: CASSWSKRTEAFF; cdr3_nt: TGTGCCAGTAGTTGGTCCAAGAGGACTGAAGCTTTCTTT
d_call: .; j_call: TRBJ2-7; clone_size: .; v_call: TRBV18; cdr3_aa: CASSYSPSISYEQYF; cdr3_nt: TGTGCCAGCTCATATTCCCCCAGTATCTCCTACGAGCAGTACTTC
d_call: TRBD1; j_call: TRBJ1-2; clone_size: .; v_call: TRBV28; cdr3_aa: CASSSDRALNYGYTF; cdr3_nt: TGTGCCAGCAGTTCCGACAGGGCTCTCAACTATGGCTACACCTTC
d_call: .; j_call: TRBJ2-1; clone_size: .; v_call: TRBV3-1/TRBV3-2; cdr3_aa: CASSRGTFYNEQFF; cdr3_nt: TGTGCCAGCAGCCGCGGGACTTTTTACAATGAGCAGTTCTTC
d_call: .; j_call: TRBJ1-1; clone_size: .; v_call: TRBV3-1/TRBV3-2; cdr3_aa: CASSPRRENTEAFF; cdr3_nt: TGTGCCAGCAGCCCTAGGCGGGAGAACACTGAAGCTTTCTTT
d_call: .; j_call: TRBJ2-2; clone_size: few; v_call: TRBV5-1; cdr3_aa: CASSSGGSEATANTGELFF; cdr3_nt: TGCGCCAGCAGCTCAGGAGGGTCGGAGGCGACAGCGAACACCGGGGAGCTGTTTTTT
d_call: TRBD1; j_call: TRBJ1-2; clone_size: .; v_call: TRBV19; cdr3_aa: CASRQRTGGAGYGYTF; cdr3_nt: TGTGCCAGTAGACAGAGGACAGGGGGCGCAGGTTATGGCTACACCTTC
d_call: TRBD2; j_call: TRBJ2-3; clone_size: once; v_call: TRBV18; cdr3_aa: CASSPTSGSTDTQYF; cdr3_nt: TGTGCCAGCTCCCCTACTAGCGGGAGCACAGATACGCAGTATTTT
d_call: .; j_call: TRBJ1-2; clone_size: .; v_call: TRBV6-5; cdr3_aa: CASSPATVTYGYTF; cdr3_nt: TGTGCCAGCAGTCCTGCGACAGTAACCTATGGCTACACCTTC
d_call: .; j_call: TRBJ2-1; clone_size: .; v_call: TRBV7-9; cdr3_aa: CASSFVPVYRTVYNDEQFF; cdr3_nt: TGTGCCAGCAGCTTTGTCCCGGTGTACCGGACAGTTTACAATGATGAGCAGTTCTTC
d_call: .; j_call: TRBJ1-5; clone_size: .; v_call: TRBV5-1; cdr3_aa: CASSENTGGNQPQHF; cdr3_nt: TGCGCCAGCAGCGAAAACACCGGGGGCAATCAGCCCCAGCATTTT
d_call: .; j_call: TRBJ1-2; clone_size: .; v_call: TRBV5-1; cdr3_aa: CASSLEPNRGYGYTF; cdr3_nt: TGCGCCAGCAGCTTGGAACCTAATCGGGGCTATGGCTACACCTTC
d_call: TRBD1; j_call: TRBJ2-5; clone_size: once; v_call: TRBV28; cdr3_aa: CASRIQGAVETQYF; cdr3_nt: TGTGCCAGCAGGATACAGGGGGCCGTGGAGACCCAGTACTTC
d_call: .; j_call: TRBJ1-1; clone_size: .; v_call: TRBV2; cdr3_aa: CASSPRTENTEAFF; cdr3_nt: TGTGCCAGCAGTCCAAGGACAGAGAACACTGAAGCTTTCTTT
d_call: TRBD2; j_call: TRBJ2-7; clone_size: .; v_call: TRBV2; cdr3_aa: CASSGLAGNYEQYF; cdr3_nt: TGTGCCAGCAGTGGACTAGCGGGAAACTACGAGCAGTACTTC
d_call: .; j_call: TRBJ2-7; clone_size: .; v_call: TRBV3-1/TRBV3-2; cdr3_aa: CASSQGTGEQYF; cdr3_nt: TGTGCCAGCAGCCAGGGAACGGGGGAGCAGTACTTC
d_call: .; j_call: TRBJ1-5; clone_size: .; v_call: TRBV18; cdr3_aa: CASSPYSNQPQHF; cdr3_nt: TGTGCCAGCTCACCTTATAGCAATCAGCCCCAGCATTTT
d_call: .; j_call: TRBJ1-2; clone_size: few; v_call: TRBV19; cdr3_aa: CASSMGQGGYTF; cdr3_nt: TGTGCCAGTAGTATGGGTCAGGGTGGCTACACCTTC
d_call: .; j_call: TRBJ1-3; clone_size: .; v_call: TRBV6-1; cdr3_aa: CASSEDPSSGNTIYF; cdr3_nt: TGTGCCAGCAGTGAAGATCCTAGCTCTGGAAACACCATATATTTT
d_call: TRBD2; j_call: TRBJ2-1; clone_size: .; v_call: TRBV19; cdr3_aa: CASSITSGAPYNEQFF; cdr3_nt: TGTGCCAGTAGTATTACTAGCGGGGCCCCCTACAATGAGCAGTTCTTC
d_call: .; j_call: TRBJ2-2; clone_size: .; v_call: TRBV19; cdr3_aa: CASSIVQIQTGELFF; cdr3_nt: TGTGCCAGTAGTATAGTTCAAATTCAGACCGGGGAGCTGTTTTTT
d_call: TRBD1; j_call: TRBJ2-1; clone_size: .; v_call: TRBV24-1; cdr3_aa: CATSEGGTGGYSEQFF; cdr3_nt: TGTGCCACCAGTGAGGGAGGGACAGGGGGTTATAGTGAGCAGTTCTTC
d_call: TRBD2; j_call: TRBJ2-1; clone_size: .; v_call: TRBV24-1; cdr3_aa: CATGGRGHEQFF; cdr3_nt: TGTGCCACCGGGGGGAGGGGCCATGAGCAGTTCTTC
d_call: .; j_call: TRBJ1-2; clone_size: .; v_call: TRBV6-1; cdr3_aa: CASSEAPYGYTF; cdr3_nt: TGTGCCAGCAGTGAGGCTCCCTATGGCTACACCTTC
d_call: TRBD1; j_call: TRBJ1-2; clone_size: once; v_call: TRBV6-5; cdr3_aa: CASRGTGAHGLYTF; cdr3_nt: TGTGCCAGCAGGGGAACAGGGGCTCATGGGCTCTACACCTTC
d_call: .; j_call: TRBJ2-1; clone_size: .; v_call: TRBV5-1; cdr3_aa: CASSRTSSSYNEQFF; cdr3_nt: TGCGCCAGCAGCAGGACATCGAGCTCCTACAATGAGCAGTTCTTC
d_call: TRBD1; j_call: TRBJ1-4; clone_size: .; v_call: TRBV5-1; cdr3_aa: CASSETGGNEKLFF; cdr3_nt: TGCGCCAGCAGCGAGACAGGGGGTAATGAAAAACTGTTTTTT
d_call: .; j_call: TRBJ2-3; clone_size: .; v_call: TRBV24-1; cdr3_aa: CATSLAPYTDTQYF; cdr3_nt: TGTGCCACCAGCCTAGCACCTTACACAGATACGCAGTATTTT
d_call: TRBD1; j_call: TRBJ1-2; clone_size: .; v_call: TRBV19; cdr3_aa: CASSRGPRDRDSKVKGYTF; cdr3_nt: TGTGCCAGTAGCCGCGGACCGCGGGACAGGGATAGTAAAGTTAAGGGCTACACCTTC
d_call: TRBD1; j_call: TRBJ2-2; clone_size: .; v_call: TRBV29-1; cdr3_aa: CSVSGQGRRTGELFF; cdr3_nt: TGCAGCGTTTCCGGACAGGGAAGGAGGACCGGGGAGCTGTTTTTT
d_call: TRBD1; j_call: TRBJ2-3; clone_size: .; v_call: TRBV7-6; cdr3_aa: CASSSTGGGTDTQYF; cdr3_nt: TGTGCCAGCAGCTCCACAGGGGGCGGCACAGATACGCAGTATTTT
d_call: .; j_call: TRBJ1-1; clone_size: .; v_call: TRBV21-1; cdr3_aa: CASNLTGLAEAFF; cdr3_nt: TGTGCCAGCAATCTGACAGGACTCGCTGAAGCTTTCTTT
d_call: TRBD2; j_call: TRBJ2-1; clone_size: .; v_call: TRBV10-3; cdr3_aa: CAISRTSGPQSNEQFF; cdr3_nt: TGTGCCATCAGCAGAACTAGCGGTCCCCAGTCCAATGAGCAGTTCTTC
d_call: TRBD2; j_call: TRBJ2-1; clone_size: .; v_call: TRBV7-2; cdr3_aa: CASSLTLAGGLYNEQFF; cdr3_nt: TGTGCCAGCAGCTTAACCCTAGCGGGAGGGTTGTACAATGAGCAGTTCTTC